This T cell receptor (beta chain) emerged from a study of blood T cell repertoires in COVID-19. The CDR3 covers 16 residues. CDR1 is MNHNS and CDR2 is SASEGT in the germline V gene. V dropped 4 bases and J dropped 3; count of bases not matched to a gene: 8. Authors' data handling: Cell counts per sample came from amplifying reference gene primers. This table comes from immunoSEQ multiplex PCR, and its TCRdb copy is limited to in-frame clones, with some not included. V, J and clone size are those of that table, while D and trimming were read from the DNA. Among about 100,000 clones listed, roughly 86% were seen once.

This sequence was found in a woman in her sixties or seventies with acute or convalescent COVID-19. The chain recombines TRBV6-1 with TRBJ1-1, with 10 bases that match TRBD1. Input material: peripheral blood. The CDR3 DNA is TGTGCCAGCAGTGTCCTTGCCGGACAGGGGGACACTGAAGCTTTCTTT. Amino acid sequence: CASSVLAGQGDTEAFF.